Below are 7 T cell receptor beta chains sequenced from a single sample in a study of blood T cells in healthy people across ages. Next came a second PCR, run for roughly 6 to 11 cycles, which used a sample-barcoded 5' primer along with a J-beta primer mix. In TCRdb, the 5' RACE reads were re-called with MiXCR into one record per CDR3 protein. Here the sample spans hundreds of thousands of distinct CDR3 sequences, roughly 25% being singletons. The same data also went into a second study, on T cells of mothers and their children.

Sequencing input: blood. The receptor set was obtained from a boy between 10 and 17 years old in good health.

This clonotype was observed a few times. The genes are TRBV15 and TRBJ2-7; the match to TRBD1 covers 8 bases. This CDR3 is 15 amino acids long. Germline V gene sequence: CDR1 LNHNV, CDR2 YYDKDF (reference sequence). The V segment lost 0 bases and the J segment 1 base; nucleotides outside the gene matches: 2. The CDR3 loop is CATSRDRGRSYEQYF. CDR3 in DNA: TGTGCCACCAGCAGAGACAGGGGGCGATCCTACGAGCAGTACTTC.

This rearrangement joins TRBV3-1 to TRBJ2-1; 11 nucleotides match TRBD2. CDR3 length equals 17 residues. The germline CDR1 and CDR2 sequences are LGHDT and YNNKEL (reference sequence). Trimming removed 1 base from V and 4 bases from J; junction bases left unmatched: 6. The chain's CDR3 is CASSQGTGTSGYNEQFF. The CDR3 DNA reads TGTGCCAGCAGCCAAGGAACCGGGACTAGCGGATACAATGAGCAGTTCTTC.

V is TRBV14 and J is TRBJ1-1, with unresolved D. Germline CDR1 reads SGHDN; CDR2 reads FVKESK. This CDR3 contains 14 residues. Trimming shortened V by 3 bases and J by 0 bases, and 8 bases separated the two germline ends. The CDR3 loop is CASSHGGMNTEAFF. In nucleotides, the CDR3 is TGTGCCAGCAGCCACGGAGGGATGAACACTGAAGCTTTCTTT.

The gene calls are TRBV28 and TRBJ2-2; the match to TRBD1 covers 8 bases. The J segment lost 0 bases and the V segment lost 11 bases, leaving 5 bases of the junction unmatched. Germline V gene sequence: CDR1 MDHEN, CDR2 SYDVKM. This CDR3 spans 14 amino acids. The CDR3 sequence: CAGGQVANTGELFF. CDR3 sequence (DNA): TGTGCCGGGGGACAGGTTGCGAACACCGGGGAGCTGTTTTTT.

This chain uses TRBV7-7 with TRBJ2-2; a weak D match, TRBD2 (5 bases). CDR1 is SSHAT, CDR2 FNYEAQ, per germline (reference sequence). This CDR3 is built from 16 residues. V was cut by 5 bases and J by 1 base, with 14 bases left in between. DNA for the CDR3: TGTGCCAGCAGCCGACACCCGGGGAGGAACACCGGGGAGCTGTTTTTT. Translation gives CASSRHPGRNTGELFF.

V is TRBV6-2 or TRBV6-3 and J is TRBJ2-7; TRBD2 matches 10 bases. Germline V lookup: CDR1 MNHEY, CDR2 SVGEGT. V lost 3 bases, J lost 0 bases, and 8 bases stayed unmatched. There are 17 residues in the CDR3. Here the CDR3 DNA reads TGTGCCAGCAGTTATCCTAGCGGGGGCCATATCTCCTACGAGCAGTACTTC. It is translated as CASSYPSGGHISYEQYF.

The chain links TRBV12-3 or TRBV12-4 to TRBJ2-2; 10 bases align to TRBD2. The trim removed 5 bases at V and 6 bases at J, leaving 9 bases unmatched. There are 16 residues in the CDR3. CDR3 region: CASSPAGGQDAGELFF. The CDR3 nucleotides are TGTGCCAGCAGTCCAGCGGGGGGGCAAGACGCCGGGGAGCTGTTTTTT.